The entry that follows covers one T cell receptor (beta chain) sequence. The antigen is unknown. This sample is part of a study of shared clonotypes between healthy human individuals. Whole-study findings and limits: Tissues were not sampled, only blood, and their repertoires likely differ. Shared across a few donors were 5% to 6% of the naive CD4 clonotypes.

V was pared by 4 bases and J by 6 bases, with 15 bases between. The CDR3 contains 14 residues. CDR1 and CDR2 from the germline V gene are LNHDA and SQIVND (reference sequence). Profiled with immunoSEQ multiplex PCR; TCRdb holds only in-frame clones, not every one. The table records 730,000 or so clones, 72% of them present only once. CD45RA+ naive and CD45RA-negative memory subsets were separated from CD4+ cells. The source of this sequence is a woman in her twenties or thirties in good health. The chain recombines TRBV19 with TRBJ1-1; D gene unclear. The sample was memory CD4+ T cells sorted from blood. This sample's subset: CD45RA-negative fraction. CDR3 loop: CASSRTDVWPEAFF. The CDR3 DNA sequence: TGTGCCAGTAGTAGGACGGACGTGTGGCCTGAAGCTTTCTTT.